The following is a T cell receptor beta chain sequence with its context. As yet, its antigen is unknown. Trimming took off 4 bases at V and 2 bases at J, with 11 bases between the two ends. In germline, CDR1 is SNHLY, CDR2 FYNNEI. This CDR3 region has 14 residues. The data are from a study of STAT5B mutations in CD4+ large granular lymphocyte leukemia. Assay: immunoSEQ multiplex PCR; the TCRdb copy retains only in-frame clones and omits some. The sample lists about 35,000 clones, under 80% occurring once. Notes on the study in general: CD4-sorted patient repertoires seemed more clonal than healthy CD4+ repertoires.

The chain carries TRBV2 and TRBJ1-1, with no clear D. This clonotype originated in a human donor in good health. Sequences were obtained from CD4+ T cells from blood buffy coats. CDR3 bases: TGTGCCAGCAGTGCCGCCGCGGACAACACTGAAGCTTTCTTT. Amino acid sequence: CASSAAADNTEAFF.